Below, 21 T cell receptor beta chains from the same sample are listed, as sequenced in a study of T cells after yellow fever vaccination. TCRdb itself ran the 5' RACE reads through MiXCR, one entry per CDR3 protein. This table holds 100,000 to 150,000 distinct CDR3 sequences, about 8.8% found once. The sequencing here drew on CD8+ T cells sorted from PBMCs, taken on the day of the yellow fever booster vaccination. The receptors were gathered from a man between 18 and 29 years old who received the YFV17D yellow fever vaccine.

In this sample, this clonotype turned up a few times. The chain combines TRBV4-3 with TRBJ1-2; perhaps TRBD1 as D (5 bases). CDR3 size: 15 residues. CDR1 and CDR2 (germline): LGHNA, YSLEER. The V end was cut by 2 bases, the J end by 6 bases, with 16 bases between. The CDR3 region is CASSQITDRGHGYTF. The CDR3, as DNA: TGCGCCAGCAGCCAAATCACCGACAGAGGCCATGGCTACACCTTC.

This clonotype was observed a handful of times. The V call is TRBV20-1, the J call TRBJ2-7; D gene uncertain. Germline lookup yields CDR1 DFQATT and CDR2 SNEGSKA (reference sequence). Deletions cut 2 bases from V and 2 bases from J, with 13 bases between. The CDR3 loop spans 14 amino acids. The CDR3 nucleotides read TGCAGTGCTAGACCTTCGACCCTTACCTACGAGCAGTACTTC. Its protein product is CSARPSTLTYEQYF.

This clonotype was counted a few times. The chain has TRBV20-1 and TRBJ2-5; D not certain. The CDR3 contains 13 residues. Between the trimmed V and J ends, which lost 2 bases and 2 bases, there was a span of 9 bases. Germline V gene data show CDR1 as DFQATT and CDR2 as SNEGSKA (reference sequence). The CDR3 protein is CSARSPGQETQYF. CDR3 sequence (DNA): TGCAGTGCTAGATCCCCAGGTCAAGAGACCCAGTACTTC.

This clonotype was seen only a few times. CDR3 protein: CATSSSRAEEAFF. The DNA for the CDR3 is TGTGCCACCAGCAGCTCTAGGGCAGAAGAAGCTTTCTTT. The chain is built from TRBV15 and TRBJ1-1; D is uncertain. Germline CDR1 LNHNV, CDR2 YYDKDF (reference sequence). The CDR3 contains 13 residues. Trimming left V 3 bases short and J 8 bases short, with 13 bases between.

The V gene is TRBV4-3, the J gene TRBJ1-2, with 9 positions matching TRBD1. After removal of 3 bases from V and 3 bases from J, the junction contained 5 bases not matched to a gene. The CDR3 is 15 residues long. Germline lookup yields CDR1 LGHNA and CDR2 YSLEER. CDR3 loop: CASSQGGTGYYGYTF. The CDR3 coding sequence is TGCGCCAGCAGCCAGGGGGGGACAGGGTACTATGGCTACACCTTC.

This clonotype was seen only a few times. V gene TRBV12-3 or TRBV12-4 combines with J gene TRBJ2-2, with 13 bases identical to TRBD2. The CDR3 runs to 17 residues. V lost 6 bases to trimming and J lost 0 bases; unmatched junction nucleotides: 4. The CDR3 is CASSRTSGGPNTGELFF. The CDR3 DNA reads as TGTGCCAGCAGCAGGACTAGCGGGGGCCCGAACACCGGGGAGCTGTTTTTT.

This clonotype was seen ten or more times. V usage is TRBV4-2 and J usage is TRBJ2-1; 7 nucleotides agree with TRBD1. This CDR3 is built from 16 residues. The V gene end was trimmed by 1 base and the J gene end by 2 bases; junction bases not matched to a gene: 5. Germline V gene data show CDR1 as LGHNA and CDR2 as YNFKEQ. The CDR3 DNA follows: TGTGCCAGCAGCCAAGCAGGGGGACGTACCTACAATGAGCAGTTCTTC. Translation: CASSQAGGRTYNEQFF.

In this sample, this clonotype turned up many times. CDR3 residues: CASSLRTGLRPYEQYF. The DNA of the CDR3 is TGTGCCAGCTCACTCCGAACAGGGTTAAGGCCCTACGAGCAGTACTTC. This chain links TRBV18 with TRBJ2-7; a weak D match, TRBD1 (6 bases). This CDR3 has 16 residues. With 4 bases removed from V and 2 bases from J, the gap between germline ends came to 18 bases. Germline CDR1 reads KGHSH; CDR2 reads LQKENI.

The CDR3, as DNA: TGTGCCAGCAGCCAAAGGGCTTTAGGTACTGAAGCTTTCTTT. This translates into CASSQRALGTEAFF. This chain uses TRBV7-6 with TRBJ1-1, with D unresolved. Trimming pared 5 bases from V and 5 bases from J, leaving 15 bases between. There are 14 residues in the CDR3. Germline CDR1 is SGHVS and CDR2 is FNYEAQ.

The chain couples TRBV13 to TRBJ2-1; D may be TRBD1 (5 bases). The CDR3 is 13 residues long. Trimming cost V 3 bases and J 8 bases, with 11 bases left between them. The germline CDR1 and CDR2 sequences are PRHDT and FYEKMQ (reference sequence). The CDR3 here is CASSFQGLDEQFF. Written as DNA, the CDR3 is TGTGCCAGCAGCTTTCAGGGTCTAGATGAGCAGTTCTTC.

The chain combines TRBV7-6 with TRBJ2-1; 7 positions agree with TRBD1. There are 18 residues in the CDR3. The V and J ends lost 5 bases and 4 bases, in that order; junction bases with no gene match: 17. The germline V gene encodes CDR1 SGHVS and CDR2 FNYEAQ. The CDR3 nucleotides read TGTGCCAGCAGCCCTCGCCCGACGACAGGGATACTATACAATGAGCAGTTCTTC. Translating gives CASSPRPTTGILYNEQFF. Variable domain in full (rest from reference TRBV7-6 and TRBJ2-1): GAGVSQSPRYKVTKRGQDVALRCDPISGHVSLYWYRQALGQGPEFLTYFNYEAQQDKSGLPNDRFSAERPEGSISTLTIQRTEQRDSAMYRCASSPRPTTGILYNEQFFGPGTRLTVL.

For the CDR3, the DNA is TGTGCTAGTGGAAAACGAGCAGATACGCAGTATTTT. It specifies CASGKRADTQYF. The V gene is TRBV12-5, the J gene TRBJ2-3; the D is unclear. CDR3 length: 12 amino acids. Trimming removed 6 bases at V and 4 bases at J, with 8 bases between. Germline lookup yields CDR1 LGHNT and CDR2 FRNRAP.

This clonotype was counted between two and nine times. The V and J genes are TRBV5-1 and TRBJ1-1; 11 nucleotides align to TRBD1. The V gene's germline CDR1 is SGHRS and CDR2 YFSETQ. The CDR3 is made up of 15 amino acids. The V and J ends lost 7 bases and 2 bases, in that order; junction bases with no gene match: 7. CDR3 sequence: CASRWTGGTNTEAFF. For the CDR3, the DNA is TGCGCCAGCCGGTGGACAGGGGGCACAAACACTGAAGCTTTCTTT.

The rearrangement links TRBV4-1 to TRBJ1-1; 9 positions match TRBD1. Germline V gene sequence: CDR1 MGHRA, CDR2 YSYEKL. This CDR3 spans 14 amino acids. The V and J ends lost 3 bases and 5 bases, in that order; junction bases with no gene match: 4. Written as DNA, the CDR3 is TGCGCCAGCAGCCAGCGGACAGGGGTAACTGAAGCTTTCTTT. Translation gives CASSQRTGVTEAFF.

This clonotype was picked up a small number of times. V is TRBV4-2 and J is TRBJ2-7, with a tentative D call TRBD2 (5 bases). Germline V lookup: CDR1 LGHNA, CDR2 YNFKEQ. V was clipped by 4 bases and J by 4 bases, with 8 bases between them. The CDR3 contains 12 residues. For the CDR3, the DNA is TGTGCCAGCAGCCCGGCGGGTTACGAGCAGTACGTC. It codes for CASSPAGYEQYV.

This clonotype has a handful of counts. V usage is TRBV7-3 and J usage is TRBJ2-2, with D perhaps matching TRBD1 or TRBD2 (5 bases each). The ends were cut back, 5 bases at V and 3 bases at J, with 10 bases in the middle. Germline V CDR1 and CDR2: SGHTA, FQGTGA. The CDR3 covers 14 residues. The CDR3 region has the DNA TGTGCCAGCAGCCTCGAGGGGTACACCGGGGAGCTGTTTTTT. Amino acid sequence: CASSLEGYTGELFF. Full variable domain (rest looked up from reference TRBV7-3 and TRBJ2-2): GAGVSQTPSNKVTEKGKYVELRCDPISGHTALYWYRQSLGQGPEFLIYFQGTGAADDSGLPNDRFFAVRPEGSVSTLKIQRTERGDSAVYLCASSLEGYTGELFFGEGSRLTVL.

The chain employs TRBV4-1 and TRBJ2-2; 14 bases line up with TRBD2. CDR3 size: 21 residues. V was clipped by 4 bases and J by 2 bases; unmatched bases: 15. Germline lookup yields CDR1 MGHRA and CDR2 YSYEKL. The CDR3 region is CASSPTAGGTSGGFNTGELFF. In DNA form, the CDR3 reads TGCGCCAGCAGCCCCACTGCTGGTGGGACTAGCGGGGGTTTTAACACCGGGGAGCTGTTTTTT.

V gene TRBV28 combines with J gene TRBJ2-7, with D hard to call. Looked up from germline, CDR1 is MDHEN and CDR2 is SYDVKM. V was trimmed by 6 bases and J by 3 bases, leaving 12 bases between them. The CDR3 totals 13 residues. CDR3: CASRSRRNYEQYV. CDR3 in DNA: TGTGCCAGCAGATCCCGAAGGAACTACGAGCAGTACGTC.

This clonotype was counted many times. Germline and junction disagree at one end, which may indicate a read error. The chain is built from TRBV7-8 and TRBJ2-1, with 9 nucleotides matching TRBD2. The CDR3 runs 18 residues. Germline V gives CDR1 SGHVS, CDR2 FQNEAQ. In nucleotides, the CDR3 is TGTGCCAGCACCTTAAGGACTCTAGCGGGGTCGCCGGGGAATGAGCAGTTCTTC. Protein sequence: CASTLRTLAGSPGNEQFF.

This clonotype was counted ten times or more. V gene TRBV7-2 combines with J gene TRBJ1-6; D is unresolved. Deletions cut 5 bases from V and 5 bases from J, with 7 bases between. The CDR3 consists of 13 residues. Germline V lookup: CDR1 SGHTA, CDR2 FQGNSA. The CDR3 is CASSPLHNSPLHF. The CDR3 region has the DNA TGTGCCAGCAGCCCTCTACATAATTCACCCCTCCACTTT.

This clonotype appeared a few times. The genes are TRBV5-1 and TRBJ1-1; D is unresolved. From germline, CDR1 is SGHRS and CDR2 YFSETQ. The CDR3 runs to 15 residues. V was cut by 2 bases and J by 0 bases, with 11 bases left in between. The CDR3 DNA reads as TGCGCCAGCAGCTTTACCTCCGGGCTGAACACTGAAGCTTTCTTT. Protein product: CASSFTSGLNTEAFF. The full variable domain, completed using reference TRBV5-1 and TRBJ1-1, is KAGVTQTPRYLIKTRGQQVTLSCSPISGHRSVSWYQQTPGQGLQFLFEYFSETQRNKGNFPGRFSGRQFSNSRSEMNVSTLELGDSALYLCASSFTSGLNTEAFFGQGTRLTVV.